This T cell receptor beta chain derives from a study of blood T cell repertoires in COVID-19. Whole-study context: COVID-19 samples, acute and convalescent, were from the United States, Italy and Spain. T cells, B-cell-depleted T cells, or PBMCs provided the cDNA or gDNA that served as material.

The CDR3 spans 17 residues. The germline V gene has CDR1 LGHNA and CDR2 YNFKEQ. The V gene lost 1 base and the J gene lost 1 base, with 16 bases spanning the gap. This table comes from immunoSEQ multiplex PCR, and its TCRdb copy is limited to in-frame clones, with some not included. The repertoire has roughly 200,000 clones, about 81% of them found once; the top ten carry roughly 8.7%. The sample comprised PBMCs or T cells enriched from blood (not recorded which). The origin of this receptor is a man aged 40-49 years who had recovered from COVID-19. The chain uses TRBV4-2 and TRBJ1-1, with D maybe TRBD1 (5 bases). The CDR3 coding sequence is TGTGCCAGCAGCCAAGGCGGGACGAAGGGCAAGAACACTGAAGCTTTCTTT. Encoded protein: CASSQGGTKGKNTEAFF.